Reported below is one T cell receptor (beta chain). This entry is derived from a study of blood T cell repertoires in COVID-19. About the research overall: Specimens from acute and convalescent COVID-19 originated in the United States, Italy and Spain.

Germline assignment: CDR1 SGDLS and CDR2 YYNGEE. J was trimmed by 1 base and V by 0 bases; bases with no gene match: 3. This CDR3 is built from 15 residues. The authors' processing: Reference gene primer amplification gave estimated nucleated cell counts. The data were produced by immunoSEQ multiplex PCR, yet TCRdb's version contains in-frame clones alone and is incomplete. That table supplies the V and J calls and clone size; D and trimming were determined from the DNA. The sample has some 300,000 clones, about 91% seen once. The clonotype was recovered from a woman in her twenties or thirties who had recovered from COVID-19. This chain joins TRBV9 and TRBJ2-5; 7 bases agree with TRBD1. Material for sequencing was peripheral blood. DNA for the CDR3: TGTGCCAGCAGCGTAGGAGGGGGCACCCAAGAGACCCAGTACTTC. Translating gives CASSVGGGTQETQYF. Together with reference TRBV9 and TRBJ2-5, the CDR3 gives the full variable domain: DSGVTQTPKHLITATGQRVTLRCSPRSGDLSVYWYQQSLDQGLQFLIQYYNGEERAKGNILERFSAQQFPDLHSELNLSSLELGDSALYFCASSVGGGTQETQYFGPGTRLLVL.